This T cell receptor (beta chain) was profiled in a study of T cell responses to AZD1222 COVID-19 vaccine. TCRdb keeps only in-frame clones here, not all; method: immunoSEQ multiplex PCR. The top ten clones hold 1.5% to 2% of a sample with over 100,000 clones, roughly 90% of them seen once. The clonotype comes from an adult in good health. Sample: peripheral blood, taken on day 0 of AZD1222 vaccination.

In DNA form, the CDR3 reads TGTGCCAGCAGTCGGGACTACACAGATACGCAGTATTTT. Encoded protein: CASSRDYTDTQYF. The chain employs TRBV7-2 and TRBJ2-3; 7 bases fit TRBD2. The CDR3 is made up of 13 amino acids. Germline V gene lookup returns CDR1 SGHTA and CDR2 FQGNSA. V shed 6 bases and J 2 bases; nucleotides not matched to a gene: 2.